This T cell receptor (beta chain) is from a study of T-cell reconstitution after alpha-beta-depleted transplantation in children. Whole-study results and caveats: Among T cells one year after transplant, newly produced cells accounted for most counts and diversity. In patients about two months after transplant, alpha-beta T cells reportedly arose from several hundred expanded graft clones.

Germline loops: CDR1 MDHEN, CDR2 SYDVKM. This CDR3 contains 14 residues. Losses at the gene ends were 6 bases for V and 7 bases for J; bases not matched to a gene: 11. This clonotype was counted between two and nine times. As yet, its antigen is unknown. A TCRbeta library incorporating unique molecular identifiers was prepared. One entry per CDR3 protein results from TCRdb running MiXCR on the PCR reads. Altogether around 490,000 distinct CDR3 sequences are present, around 10% being singletons, with the ten largest covering 14%. The origin of this receptor is a female patient under 10 years old who had a stem cell transplant for aplastic anemia, so the T cells may come from the graft donor. The V gene is TRBV28, the J gene TRBJ1-2; 7 nucleotides line up with TRBD1. The sequenced sample was PBMCs, mostly from graft donor cells, obtained 180 days after TCRalphabeta/CD19-depleted stem cell transplant. CDR3 amino acids: CASRTAGGSSGYTF. The CDR3 DNA sequence: TGTGCCAGCAGAACGGCAGGGGGTTCGAGTGGCTACACCTTC.